The 18 T cell receptor beta chains presented below share a single source sample, sequenced in a study of cytomegalovirus exposure and HLA in healthy donors. Primers included in the PCR were 60 Vbeta and 13 Jbeta primers. The protocol was immunoSEQ multiplex PCR, while the TCRdb copy is restricted to in-frame clones and leaves out a portion. Among 120,000 or so clones, roughly 78% were seen once, and the ten largest hold approximately 1.2%. Sequenced sample: PBMCs. Source of these receptors: a woman aged 25 to 45 in good health and CMV-seronegative.

This clone was seen a few times. The J gene is TRBJ2-7, the V gene TRBV14; D not certain. Trimming took 0 bases from V and 6 from J, leaving 6 bases between them. The CDR3 loop spans 12 amino acids. Germline V gene sequence: CDR1 SGHDN, CDR2 FVKESK. The CDR3 reads CASSQETGEQYF. Here the CDR3 DNA reads TGTGCCAGCAGCCAAGAAACGGGCGAGCAGTACTTC.

The chain recombines TRBV28 with TRBJ2-3; D is unresolved. Germline V gives CDR1 MDHEN, CDR2 SYDVKM. The CDR3 length is 13 residues. With 10 bases removed from V and 1 base from J, the gap between germline ends came to 12 bases. CDR3 bases: TGTGCCACAACATTACAACGCACAGATACGCAGTATTTT. It yields the protein CATTLQRTDTQYF.

This clone was counted between two and nine times. The rearrangement uses TRBV4-2 and TRBJ1-4; no reliable D call. The CDR3 extends over 14 amino acids. V lost 0 bases and J lost 10, with 12 bases in between. Germline CDR1 and CDR2: LGHNA and YNFKEQ. CDR3: CASSQDRSNRKLFF. The CDR3 DNA reads TGTGCCAGCAGCCAAGATCGGAGCAACCGAAAACTGTTTTTT.

The chain recombines TRBV6-5 with TRBJ2-7, with 11 bases matching TRBD1. The V segment lost 5 bases and the J segment 11 bases; nucleotides outside the gene matches: 5. The germline V gene has CDR1 MNHEY and CDR2 SVGAGI. This CDR3 spans 12 amino acids. CDR3 DNA: TGTGCCAGCAGTCCTGGGACAGGGGGGAAGTACTTC. It is translated as CASSPGTGGKYF.

The CDR3 loop reads CAISVGGVEAFF. CDR3 sequence (DNA): TGTGCCATCAGTGTGGGGGGGGTTGAAGCTTTCTTT. The chain is built from TRBV10-3 and TRBJ1-1; possible D gene TRBD1, 5 bases. With 4 bases removed from V and 7 bases from J, the gap between germline ends came to 10 bases. The V gene's germline CDR1 is ENHRY and CDR2 SYGVKD. CDR3 length: 12 residues.

V is TRBV5-1 and J is TRBJ2-7; D gene unclear. The V gene lost 2 bases and the J gene lost 0 bases, with 9 bases spanning the gap. Germline V gene sequence: CDR1 SGHRS, CDR2 YFSETQ. The CDR3 sequence is 14 residues long. This CDR3 reads CASSFSPSSYEQYF. The CDR3 DNA follows: TGCGCCAGCAGCTTTTCCCCGAGCTCCTACGAGCAGTACTTC.

The chain has TRBV2 and TRBJ1-2; D not certain. The germline gives CDR1 SNHLY, CDR2 FYNNEI. The V end lost 8 bases, the J end lost 10 bases, and 11 bases lay between the germline ends. The CDR3 contains 10 residues. CDR3 nucleotides: TGTGCCAGCGGCCCGGCGGACTACACCTTC. Translating gives CASGPADYTF. Complete variable domain (other parts from reference TRBV2 and TRBJ1-2): EPEVTQTPSHQVTQMGQEVILRCVPISNHLYFYWYRQILGQKVEFLVSFYNNEISEKSEIFDDQFSVERPDGSNFTLKIRSTKLEDSAMYFCASGPADYTFGSGTRLTVV.

The V and J genes are TRBV7-8 and TRBJ1-2, with D perhaps matching TRBD1 (5 bases). V dropped 2 bases and J dropped 6 bases, with 22 bases sitting between them. This CDR3 has 17 residues. Germline lookup yields CDR1 SGHVS and CDR2 FQNEAQ. The CDR3 DNA follows: TGTGCCAGCAGCTTAAGTTTGGCGGCAGGGTGGTCAGATGGCTACACCTTC. Its translation is CASSLSLAAGWSDGYTF.

This chain links TRBV9 with TRBJ2-7; tentative D call: TRBD2 (6 bases). This CDR3 has 15 amino acids. The ends were cut back, 0 bases at V and 4 bases at J, with 14 bases in the middle. The V gene's germline CDR1 is SGDLS and CDR2 YYNGEE. Here the CDR3 DNA reads TGTGCCAGCAGCGTAGAGGGAACGGGGGTGTACGAGCAGTACTTC. It is translated as CASSVEGTGVYEQYF.

The V gene is TRBV6-1, the J gene TRBJ2-2; 11 bases fit TRBD2. After removal of 6 bases from V and 5 bases from J, the junction contained 5 bases not matched to a gene. The CDR3 spans 15 residues. Looked up from germline, CDR1 is MNHNS and CDR2 is SASEGT. The CDR3 here is CASRRLAGTTGELFF. CDR3 nucleotides: TGTGCCAGCAGGCGACTAGCGGGGACGACCGGGGAGCTGTTTTTT.

The genes are TRBV25-1 and TRBJ2-1, with 9 bases matching TRBD2. V lost 8 bases and J lost 7; bases outside the gene matches: 15. This CDR3 comprises 16 residues. Germline lookup yields CDR1 MGHDK and CDR2 SYGVNS. Here the CDR3 DNA reads TGTGCCAGCGGAGGGGGGGGGACTAGCCTCAGTAATGAGCAGTTCTTC. It encodes CASGGGGTSLSNEQFF. Variable domain in full (rest from reference TRBV25-1 and TRBJ2-1): EADIYQTPRYLVIGTGKKITLECSQTMGHDKMYWYQQDPGMELHLIHYSYGVNSTEKGDLSSESTVSRIRTEHFPLTLESARPSHTSQYLCASGGGGTSLSNEQFFGPGTRLTVL.

This chain uses TRBV6-6 with TRBJ2-7, with TRBD1 identical over 7 bases. The CDR3 has 16 residues. The junction had 5 bases not matched to a gene; V was cut back by 0 bases and J by 0 bases. The germline gives CDR1 MNHNY, CDR2 SVGAGI (reference sequence). CDR3 in amino acids: CASSYSTTGVSYEQYF. The CDR3 DNA follows: TGTGCCAGCAGTTACTCAACAACAGGGGTCTCCTACGAGCAGTACTTC.

In its sample, this clone was seen once. The rearrangement links TRBV4-3 to TRBJ2-3; 7 bases fit TRBD2. With 0 bases clipped from V and 2 bases from J, the junction kept 5 bases outside the gene matches. This CDR3 spans 16 amino acids. From germline, CDR1 is LGHNA and CDR2 YSLEER. CDR3 in amino acids: CASSQEKAGFTDTQYF. CDR3 nucleotides: TGCGCCAGCAGCCAAGAAAAAGCGGGGTTCACAGATACGCAGTATTTT.

This chain uses TRBV5-1 with TRBJ2-3, with a possible D match to TRBD2 (5 bases). CDR3 length: 14 amino acids. V shed 4 bases and J shed 2 bases, with 11 bases lying between them. Germline V lookup: CDR1 SGHRS, CDR2 YFSETQ. The CDR3 nucleotides read TGCGCCAGCAGCCAACAAGCGGCCACAGATACGCAGTATTTT. This codes for CASSQQAATDTQYF.

The sample holds a few counts of this clone. The chain has TRBV4-1 and TRBJ2-1, with 7 positions matching TRBD2. The CDR3 totals 17 residues. The V gene end was trimmed by 0 bases and the J gene end by 2 bases; junction bases not matched to a gene: 7. In germline, CDR1 is MGHRA, CDR2 YSYEKL. The CDR3 region has the DNA TGCGCCAGCAGCCAAGATTGGGGCGGGGGAACCTACAATGAGCAGTTCTTC. Its translation: CASSQDWGGGTYNEQFF.

With regard to this clone: The same CDR3 also results from other DNA sequences found in this sample. The genes are TRBV19 and TRBJ2-5; D is undetermined. Germline V gene lookup returns CDR1 LNHDA and CDR2 SQIVND (reference sequence). This CDR3 contains 12 residues. V was pared by 3 bases and J by 5 bases, with 7 bases between. CDR3 sequence (DNA): TGTGCCAGTAGTATTGATCGGGAGACCCAGTACTTC. This gives the protein CASSIDRETQYF.

This clone was counted once. The chain is built from TRBV28 and TRBJ2-7, with D possibly TRBD2 on 6 matching bases. This CDR3 comprises 15 residues. Germline V gene sequence: CDR1 MDHEN, CDR2 SYDVKM. Trimming removed 5 bases from V and 2 bases from J, with 16 bases in between. CDR3 region: CASSHLGLDPYEQYF. DNA for the CDR3: TGTGCCAGCAGTCACTTGGGACTTGACCCCTACGAGCAGTACTTC.

The chain uses TRBV5-1 and TRBJ1-6, with 7 positions matching TRBD1. Germline assignment: CDR1 SGHRS and CDR2 YFSETQ. With V trimmed by 2 bases and J by 5 bases, 7 bases remained unmatched. CDR3 length: 16 amino acids. The CDR3 region has the DNA TGCGCCAGCAGCTTAGGACAGGTCGCGAATAATTCACCCCTCCACTTT. Encoded protein: CASSLGQVANNSPLHF.